The T cell receptor (beta chain) under discussion was sequenced for a study of glioma-infiltrating T cells after dendritic cell vaccination listed by TCRdb under 2016. For the wider study: The cohort included around 15 glioblastoma patients drawn from Phase I and II dendritic cell vaccination trials, of whom 9 were newly diagnosed and 6 had recurrent disease. The vaccine consisted of monocyte-derived dendritic cells cultured approximately seven days with IL-4 and GM-CSF, then pulsed overnight with autologous tumor lysate. Survival after dendritic cell vaccination was correlated with TCR sequencing metrics, such as TIL content and the overlap between tumor and blood repertoires. In glioblastoma patients vaccinated with dendritic cells, deep sequencing of TCR beta CDR3 regions served to measure the amount of tumor-infiltrating lymphocytes and to compare repertoires between tumor and blood. Autologous tumor lysate-pulsed dendritic cell vaccination was administered to the patients between about 2003 and 2012. Each patient was given three intradermal dendritic cell vaccine injections, spaced two weeks apart, in the arm below the axilla.

Findings and caveats that apply to the study as a whole: The cohort was small and heterogeneous, only a few patients had full blood and tumor sets, and even fewer had initial-recurrent tumor pairs. The three-group TCR overlap response model was characterized as speculative, and prospective validation of the model was stated to be required. After dendritic cell vaccination, a higher estimated pretreatment TIL content predicted longer time to progression and overall survival. No direct relationship between TCR clonality and survival was found, suggesting that a diverse polyclonal response may matter.

This clone was observed a single time. The antigen it binds to is not known. Base quality data are lacking; no much larger clone is found one base away. The CDR3 measures 15 amino acids from cysteine to phenylalanine. Only the CDR3 region is kept as DNA, spanning 45 bases read in frame from base 1. V is clipped by 1 base and J by 0 bases, and the sequence between their germline boundaries is 7 bases long. The germline V gene encodes CDR1 MNHNS and CDR2 SASEGT. To be selected, patients needed enough residual fresh-frozen tumor tissue and more than two years of available survival data. Molecular status otherwise varied across the glioblastoma patients, but none of them carried an isocitrate dehydrogenase mutation. PBMC were collected before vaccination, two weeks after the third vaccination, and at tumor progression when it occurred. Genomic DNA was extracted with the Qiagen DNeasy Blood extraction Kit.

The immunoSEQ assay amplified TCRB CDR3 regions from roughly 2 micrograms of genomic DNA, or from all available DNA when less than that amount was available. The multiplex PCR relied on 60 forward primers for TCR V beta segments and 13 reverse primers for J beta segments. To estimate the number of reads per starting template, synthetic control templates were added to each sample at limiting dilution. Sequencing produced 87 bp reads on the Illumina HiSeq System. The original pipeline was this. PCR and sequencing errors were removed by merging closely related sequences with a nearest neighbor algorithm. TCR overlap was measured as the percentage of unique tumor TCR beta sequences also present in the same patient's peripheral blood. TCRdb took this table from immuneACCESS and kept in-frame rearrangements with V and J called. Such tables lack part of the clones; where checked against another copy, unresolved V genes explain under half of the gap, and the rest is unexplained. D and trimming come from the DNA, and the V and J calls and clone size come from that table. The sample table shows about 87,000 clones, and around 90% are seen once. About 3% of the sample goes to the ten largest clones.

The V gene is TRBV6-1 and the J gene is TRBJ1-3, with no confident D gene call. Sample: blood, taken before dendritic cell vaccination. The TCR sequence derives from a human donor with glioblastoma. The CDR3 region reads CASSEVSDSGNTIYF. The sequenced DNA is TGTGCCAGCAGTGAAGTGAGCGACTCTGGAAACACCATATATTTT.